The 6 T cell receptor beta chains listed next were all sequenced from one sample in a study of blood T cell repertoires in COVID-19. Clones were sequenced by immunoSEQ multiplex PCR, and TCRdb holds only the in-frame ones, with some missing. The table has more than 400,000 clones, 75% to 90% seen once. The sequenced material came from PBMCs or T cells enriched from blood (not recorded which). Receptor source: a young woman who had recovered from COVID-19.

The chain employs TRBV7-3 and TRBJ1-1; possible D gene TRBD1, 5 bases. CDR1 and CDR2 from the germline V gene are SGHTA and FQGTGA. The CDR3 runs 14 residues. Between the trimmed V and J ends, which lost 2 bases and 6 bases, there was a span of 13 bases. The CDR3 sequence: CASSLDNGRAEAFF. The CDR3 DNA is TGTGCCAGCAGCTTAGATAATGGCAGGGCTGAAGCTTTCTTT.

The table lists this clone with a count of one. The chain links TRBV27 to TRBJ2-5, with D maybe TRBD2 (6 bases). CDR3 length equals 16 residues. V lost 6 bases and J 3 bases, leaving 20 bases between the germline ends. CDR1 is MNHEY, CDR2 SMNVEV, per germline (reference sequence). CDR3 DNA: TGTGCCAGCAGCCCCGGGACTCCTGAACTAGAAGAGACCCAGTACTTC. It yields the protein CASSPGTPELEETQYF.

V is TRBV28 and J is TRBJ2-1, with 9 bases matching TRBD1. In germline, CDR1 is MDHEN, CDR2 SYDVKM. J gave up 0 bases and V 0 bases, and 6 bases lay outside the gene matches. The CDR3 runs 18 residues. Written as DNA, the CDR3 is TGTGCCAGCAGTTTATGGGACAGGGGCGATAGCTCCTACAATGAGCAGTTCTTC. It codes for CASSLWDRGDSSYNEQFF.

This chain links TRBV19 with TRBJ1-6; D is possibly TRBD1 (5 bases). The germline V gene encodes CDR1 LNHDA and CDR2 SQIVND (reference sequence). With 5 bases removed from V and 10 bases from J, the gap between germline ends came to 6 bases. This CDR3 has 11 residues. CDR3 nucleotide sequence: TGTGCCAGTAGTGGGGGGTCACCCCTCCACTTT. It yields the protein CASSGGSPLHF.

The chain is built from TRBV5-6 and TRBJ1-6; D unresolved. Trimming cost V 4 bases and J 7 bases, with 18 bases left between them. Per germline, CDR1 SGHDT and CDR2 YYEEEE. The CDR3 has 16 residues. The CDR3 reads CASSPRVPAGNSPLHF. CDR3 DNA sequence: TGTGCCAGCAGCCCCAGAGTCCCTGCCGGGAATTCACCCCTCCACTTT.

J is TRBJ2-5 and V is TRBV28, with 7 bases that match TRBD2. Germline V gives CDR1 MDHEN, CDR2 SYDVKM. The CDR3 runs to 18 residues. V dropped 3 bases and J dropped 4; count of bases not matched to a gene: 17. The CDR3 loop is CASSLLKRGPLEIETQYF. The CDR3 DNA reads TGTGCCAGCAGTTTGTTGAAGCGGGGTCCCCTTGAAATAGAGACCCAGTACTTC.